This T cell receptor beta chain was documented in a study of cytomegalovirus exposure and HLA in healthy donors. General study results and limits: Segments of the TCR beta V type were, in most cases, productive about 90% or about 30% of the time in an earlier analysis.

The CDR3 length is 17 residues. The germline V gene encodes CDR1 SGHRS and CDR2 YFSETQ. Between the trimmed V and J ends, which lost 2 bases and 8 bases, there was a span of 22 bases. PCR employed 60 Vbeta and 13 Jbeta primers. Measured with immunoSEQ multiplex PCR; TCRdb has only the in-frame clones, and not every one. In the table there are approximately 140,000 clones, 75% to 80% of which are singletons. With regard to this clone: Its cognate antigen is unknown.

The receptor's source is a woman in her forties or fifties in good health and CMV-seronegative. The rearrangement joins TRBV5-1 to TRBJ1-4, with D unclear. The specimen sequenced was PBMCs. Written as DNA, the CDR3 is TGCGCCAGCAGCTTATCAGACGGCAGGATCTCGGGGGAAAAACTGTTTTTT. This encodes CASSLSDGRISGEKLFF.